This record concerns one T cell receptor (beta chain) sequence. Its antigen specificity is not known. There are no base qualities to consult, and no much larger clone falls within one base. The sample is drawn from a study of response to subunit inactivated influenza vaccine (dated by TCRdb to 2017 to 2018). As for the study more broadly: Deep quantitative profiling of the T cell receptor repertoire was used in the study to follow responses to a trivalent subunit inactivated influenza vaccine. Study-level results and caveats: The authors suggested that each seasonal influenza vaccination may recruit only a limited number of new T cells.

To prepare the library, RT-PCR was applied. Sequencing relied on an Illumina HiSeq 2500. The public reads were run again by TCRdb, first through fastp at Q25 and then through MiXCR, and only productive beta chains were kept. Rows merge per CDR3 protein into single entries with the most common DNA and genes. The sample table contains 500,000 or so distinct CDR3 sequences; only one count was recorded for 15% to 20% of them. Less than 4% of the sample belongs to the ten largest clones. The germline V gene yields SGHRS for CDR1 and YFSETQ for CDR2. The CDR3 measures 18 amino acids from cysteine to phenylalanine. The DNA shown is the 54-base CDR3, in frame from base 1. Unmatched junction bases come to 12, with V trimmed by 0 bases and J by 5 bases.

This sequence uses TRBV5-1 and TRBJ2-1; 9 bases in the junction line up with TRBD2. The material sequenced was CD4+ T cells sorted from PBMCs, taken around 25 months after vaccination. This TCR came from a man between 50 and 70 years old who received an inactivated influenza vaccine. Donor details come from another sample of the same person, matched by shared clones. The CDR3 region has the sequence CASSLVFSGGREHNEQFF. The DNA sequence is given as TGCGCCAGCAGCTTGGTATTTAGCGGGGGCCGGGAGCACAATGAGCAGTTCTTC.